These T cell receptor beta chains were read from a single sample in a study of beta chain features in type 1 diabetes. Here immunoSEQ multiplex PCR was the method, and the copy in TCRdb shows in-frame clones only, minus some. This table holds 150,000 to 160,000 clones, around 10% found once. The sample consisted of central memory CD4+ T cells from blood. The receptors shown here come from a man between 18 and 29 years old in good health. Both conserved end residues are part of each CDR3. The D gene is left open where the match is weak. Rows may omit the clone size; those that give it use once, few, many or a size class.

>TRBJ2-2|-|few|TRBV19
TGTGCCAGTAGTATAGCGAGATCCACCGGGGAGCTGTTTTTT
CASSIARSTGELFF
>TRBJ1-2|-|many|TRBV7-8
TGTGCCAGCAGCGTTCAGGGGTTCTATGGCTACACCTTC
CASSVQGFYGYTF
>TRBJ1-1|-|few|TRBV2
TGTGCCAGTTCGGGGTTCATGAACACTGAAGCTTTCTTT
CASSGFMNTEAFF
>TRBJ1-2|-|-|TRBV2
TGTGCCAGCAGTGAAGTAAAAAAGGGCTACACCTTC
CASSEVKKGYTF
>TRBJ2-4|-|few|TRBV5-1
TGCGCCAGCAGCACTCAGGGGGCCAAAAACATTCAGTACTTC
CASSTQGAKNIQYF
>TRBJ2-5|-|few|TRBV19
TGTGCCAGTAGTAAATCGCCTTGGTTTCAAGAGACCCAGTACTTC
CASSKSPWFQETQYF
>TRBJ2-3|-|few|TRBV7-9
TGTGCCAGCAGCTTAGGCAGGGGAGGCACAGATACGCAGTATTTT
CASSLGRGGTDTQYF
>TRBJ2-2|-|-|TRBV29-1
TGCAGCGTTGAGGGTCTAGACACCGGGGAGCTGTTTTTT
CSVEGLDTGELFF
>TRBJ2-5|-|many|TRBV7-2
TGTGCCCCCCGGGCCCCAGGGACCCAGTACTTC
CAPRAPGTQYF
>TRBJ2-3|-|-|TRBV7-9
TGTGCCAGCAGGTCCACAGATACGCAGTATTTT
CASRSTDTQYF
>TRBJ1-2|-|few|TRBV4-3
TGCGCCAGCAGCCAAGATATTCGGGCCTATGGCTACACCTTC
CASSQDIRAYGYTF
>TRBJ1-2|-|many|TRBV18
TGTGCCAGCTCACCAAAGGCAGAAGGCTATGGCTACACCTTC
CASSPKAEGYGYTF
>TRBJ2-4|-|many|TRBV7-9
TGTGCCAGCAGCTTCCAAAACATTCAGTACTTC
CASSFQNIQYF
>TRBJ2-1|TRBD2|-|TRBV11-2
TGTGCCAGCAGCGCCAGAACGGGAGGTGGTGAGCAGTTCTTC
CASSARTGGGEQFF
>TRBJ2-6|-|once|TRBV9
TGTGCCAGCAGCGGGTCAGGGGACGGGGCCAACGTCCTGACTTTC
CASSGSGDGANVLTF
>TRBJ2-4|TRBD1|few|TRBV7-2
TGTGCCAGCAGCCAAAGGACAGGAAAAAACATTCAGTACTTC
CASSQRTGKNIQYF
>TRBJ2-7|-|-|TRBV28
TGTGCCAGCAGTTTAGCCAGGGGCTACGAGCAGTACTTC
CASSLARGYEQYF
>TRBJ2-1|-|few|TRBV11-2
TGTGCCAGCAGCCCTCGGGTGAATGAGCAGTTCTTC
CASSPRVNEQFF
>TRBJ2-5|-|few|TRBV30
TGTGCCTGGACCTATAAAACAGGGCTAGGGGAGACCCAGTACTTC
CAWTYKTGLGETQYF
>TRBJ1-6|-|-|TRBV27
TGTGCCAGCAGTCTTGTCGGGGGGAATTCACCCCTCCACTTT
CASSLVGGNSPLHF
>TRBJ2-4|-|-|TRBV6-1
TGTGCCAGCAGCGAAACAGGGAGTCTAGCCAAAAACATTCAGTACTTC
CASSETGSLAKNIQYF
>TRBJ1-2|-|-|TRBV29-1
TGCAGCGTTGGACAGCGTAACTATGGCTACACCTTC
CSVGQRNYGYTF
>TRBJ1-5|-|-|TRBV6-4
TGTGCCAGCAGTGCTGAGCAGGGTACCCAGCCCCAGCATTTT
CASSAEQGTQPQHF
>TRBJ2-7|-|few|TRBV1
TGCACCAGCAGCCATCGATCCTACGAGCAGTACTTC
CTSSHRSYEQYF
>TRBJ2-3|-|few|TRBV4-3
TGCGCCAGCAGCCCCACAGCGACTATCACAGATACGCAGTATTTT
CASSPTATITDTQYF
>TRBJ2-3|TRBD1|-|TRBV5-5
TGTGCCAGCAGCTTAGACAGGGAAGATACGCAGTATTTT
CASSLDREDTQYF
>TRBJ1-5|-|many|TRBV6-6
TGTGCCAGCAAGATCCAGGATCTTAGCAATCAGCCCCAGCATTTT
CASKIQDLSNQPQHF
>TRBJ1-2|TRBD1|many|TRBV15
TGTGCCACCAGCAGAGAATCGGCAGGGGGGAGATACAGGGATGGCTACACCTTC
CATSRESAGGRYRDGYTF
>TRBJ1-4|-|-|TRBV2
TGTGCCAGCAGTGGAGACGGGAATGAAAAACTGTTTTTT
CASSGDGNEKLFF
>TRBJ1-2|-|-|TRBV19
TGTGCCAGTAGTATAGAGGAGAGGGGGACCAGTGGCTACACCTTC
CASSIEERGTSGYTF
>TRBJ1-4|TRBD1|few|TRBV6-5
TGTGCCAGCAGTTACTCCTCAGGGGGTGAAAAACTGTTTTTT
CASSYSSGGEKLFF
>TRBJ1-4|-|-|TRBV7-2
TGTGCCAGCAGCTCCCTGAGGGCGGGGGAAAAACTGTTTTTT
CASSSLRAGEKLFF
>TRBJ2-7|TRBD2|many|TRBV11-1
TGTGCCAGCACGGTCGGACTAGCGGAGATCTACGAGCAGTACTTC
CASTVGLAEIYEQYF
>TRBJ2-7|TRBD1|few|TRBV28
TGTGCCAGCAGACGGGGGACAGGGAAAAGCCACGAGCAGTACTTC
CASRRGTGKSHEQYF
>TRBJ2-6|-|few|TRBV16
TGTGCCAGCAGCCACAGGGCTGGGGCCAACGTCCTGACTTTC
CASSHRAGANVLTF
>TRBJ2-2|-|-|TRBV18
TGTGCCAGCTCACCACCGGGGGTCGGGCACACCGGGGAGCTGTTTTTT
CASSPPGVGHTGELFF
>TRBJ2-3|-|-|TRBV7-7
TGTGCTAGCAGCTTAGAGGCAGGTGGCACAGATACGCAGTATTTT
CASSLEAGGTDTQYF
>TRBJ2-1|TRBD2|few|TRBV4-2
TGTGCCAGCAGCCAAGGACTAGCGGGGAGGGATGAGCAGTTCTTC
CASSQGLAGRDEQFF
>TRBJ2-1|-|few|TRBV4-2
TGTGCCAGCAGCCAAGAAGGGGGATACTACAATGAGCAGTTCTTC
CASSQEGGYYNEQFF
>TRBJ1-5|TRBD1|once|TRBV29-1
TGCAGCGCCCGGGACAGGGACAATCAGCCCCAGCATTTT
CSARDRDNQPQHF
>TRBJ1-2|-|-|TRBV30
TGTGCCTGGACCAGAACCCCCGGGGTGGGCTATGGCTACACCTTC
CAWTRTPGVGYGYTF
>TRBJ1-2|-|-|TRBV7-2
TGTGCCAGCAGCCCACCAACGCAGGTAGTAAGTGGCTACACCTTC
CASSPPTQVVSGYTF
>TRBJ1-4|-|-|TRBV18
TGTGCCAGCTCGGTTCAGGGGACTAATGAAAAACTGTTTTTT
CASSVQGTNEKLFF
>TRBJ1-1|-|many|TRBV11-2
TGTGCCAGCAGCTCCGGGACACCCCGAGCTTTCTTT
CASSSGTPRAFF
>TRBJ1-4|-|few|TRBV29-1
TGCAGCGTTAAAGGAACAGCGAATGAAAAACTGTTTTTT
CSVKGTANEKLFF
>TRBJ2-3|TRBD2|few|TRBV9
TGTGCCAGCTCCCAGGCCCCGTCGGGGGGAGGCTCAGATACGCAGTATTTT
CASSQAPSGGGSDTQYF